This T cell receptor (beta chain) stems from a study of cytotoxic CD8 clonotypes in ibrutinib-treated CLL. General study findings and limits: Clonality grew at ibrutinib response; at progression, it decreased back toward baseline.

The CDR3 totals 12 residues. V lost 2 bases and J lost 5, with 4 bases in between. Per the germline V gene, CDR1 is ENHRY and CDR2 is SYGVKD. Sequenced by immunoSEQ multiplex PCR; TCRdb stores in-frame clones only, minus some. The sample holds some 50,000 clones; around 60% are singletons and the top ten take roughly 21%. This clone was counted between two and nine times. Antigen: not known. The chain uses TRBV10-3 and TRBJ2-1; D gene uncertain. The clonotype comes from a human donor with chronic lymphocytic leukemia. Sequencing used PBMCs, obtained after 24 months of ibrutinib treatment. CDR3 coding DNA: TGTGCCATCAGTGAGACGGACAATGAGCAGTTCTTC. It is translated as CAISETDNEQFF.